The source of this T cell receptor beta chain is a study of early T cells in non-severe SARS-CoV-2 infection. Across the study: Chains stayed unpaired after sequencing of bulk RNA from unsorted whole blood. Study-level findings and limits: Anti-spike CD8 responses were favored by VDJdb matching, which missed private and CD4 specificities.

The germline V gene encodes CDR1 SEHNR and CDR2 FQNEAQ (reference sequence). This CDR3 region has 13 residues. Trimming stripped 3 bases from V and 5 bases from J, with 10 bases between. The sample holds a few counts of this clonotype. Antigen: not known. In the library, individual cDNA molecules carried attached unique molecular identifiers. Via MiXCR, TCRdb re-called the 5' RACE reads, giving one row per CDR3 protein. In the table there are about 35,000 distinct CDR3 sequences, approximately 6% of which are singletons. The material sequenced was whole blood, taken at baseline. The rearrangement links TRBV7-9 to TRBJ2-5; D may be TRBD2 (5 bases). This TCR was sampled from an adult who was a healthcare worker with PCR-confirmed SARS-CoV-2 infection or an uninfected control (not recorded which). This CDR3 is CASSFREGETQYF. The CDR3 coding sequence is TGTGCCAGCAGCTTTCGGGAAGGGGAGACCCAGTACTTC.